This passage covers 10 T cell receptor beta chains from one sample sequenced in a study of beta chain features in type 1 diabetes. What these receptors recognize is not known. General observations from the study: All four CD4+ subsets from Type 1 diabetes patients carried moderately but significantly shorter TCRB CDR3s.

Reverse transcribing all isolated RNA meant expressed TCRB transcripts were sequenced. Produced via immunoSEQ multiplex PCR; TCRdb's table is partial and in-frame only. The repertoire holds roughly 350,000 clones, around a tenth seen once, with roughly 0.54% in the top ten. The sequencing sample was made of central memory CD4+ T cells from blood. These receptors were collected from a man aged 30-40 years with type 1 diabetes.

This clone was detected only a few times. This rearrangement joins TRBV7-6 to TRBJ1-1; a weak D match, TRBD1 (6 bases). The germline V gene has CDR1 SGHVS and CDR2 FNYEAQ. Trimming left V 4 bases short and J 4 bases short, with 13 bases between. The CDR3 spans 14 residues. The CDR3 here is CASSSQGGVTEAFF. DNA for the CDR3: TGTGCCAGCAGCTCCCAAGGGGGAGTCACTGAAGCTTTCTTT.

This clone was recorded a few times. The J gene is TRBJ1-2, the V gene TRBV4-2; TRBD1 matches 7 bases. Trimming removed 5 bases from V and 8 bases from J; junction bases left unmatched: 14. Germline lookup yields CDR1 LGHNA and CDR2 YNFKEQ. This CDR3 has 15 residues. The CDR3 coding sequence is TGTGCCAGCAGCTGGATAGACAGGGATGGACACGGCTACACCTTC. Its translation is CASSWIDRDGHGYTF.

The chain joins TRBV7-2 to TRBJ2-7; TRBD2 agrees at 7 bases. V gave up 1 base and J gave up 4 bases; unmatched junction bases: 19. The CDR3 runs 19 residues. Germline V gene lookup returns CDR1 SGHTA and CDR2 FQGNSA. The CDR3 region is CASSLVGGSGSGHWYEQYF. For the CDR3, the DNA is TGTGCCAGCAGCTTAGTGGGCGGGAGTGGTTCGGGCCATTGGTACGAGCAGTACTTC.

V usage is TRBV6-1 and J usage is TRBJ1-2; 9 bases align to TRBD1. The V and J ends lost 6 bases and 4 bases, in that order; junction bases with no gene match: 9. The CDR3 contains 15 residues. The germline CDR1 and CDR2 sequences are MNHNS and SASEGT. CDR3 protein: CASRRGTGPPYGYTF. CDR3 DNA sequence: TGTGCCAGCAGGAGAGGGACAGGGCCCCCCTATGGCTACACCTTC.

This clone was picked up a small number of times. This sequence joins TRBV6-5 and TRBJ2-7, with D possibly matching TRBD1 (6 bases). The germline V gene encodes CDR1 MNHEY and CDR2 SVGAGI. The V end lost 4 bases, the J end lost 1 base, and 11 bases lay between the germline ends. The CDR3 consists of 14 residues. In DNA form, the CDR3 reads TGTGCCAGCAGTTTACGAGGGGGATCCTACGAGCAGTACTTC. It specifies CASSLRGGSYEQYF.

This clone was found a few times. The chain has TRBV11-2 and TRBJ2-3; D call uncertain. V lost 5 bases and J 1 base, leaving 16 bases between the germline ends. The germline V gene encodes CDR1 SGHAT and CDR2 FQNNGV. This CDR3 is built from 16 residues. The CDR3: CASSPSYVGGTDTQYF. The CDR3 DNA sequence: TGTGCCAGCAGCCCATCCTATGTAGGTGGCACAGATACGCAGTATTTT.

The DNA of the CDR3 is TGTGCCAGCAGCCCAGACAGGGTGAGTCTTGGGTACGAGCAGTACTTC. This translates into CASSPDRVSLGYEQYF. The chain combines TRBV7-2 with TRBJ2-7; 7 bases are a match to TRBD1. This CDR3 spans 16 amino acids. Germline V gene data show CDR1 as SGHTA and CDR2 as FQGNSA. J gave up 4 bases and V 5 bases, and 14 bases lay outside the gene matches. Full variable domain (outside the CDR3, taken from reference TRBV7-2 and TRBJ2-7): GAGVSQSPSNKVTEKGKDVELRCDPISGHTALYWYRQSLGQGLEFLIYFQGNSAPDKSGLPSDRFSAERTGGSVSTLTIQRTQQEDSAVYLCASSPDRVSLGYEQYFGPGTRLTVT.

This clone occurred a few times. The genes are TRBV19 and TRBJ1-5; no clear D. V lost 4 bases and J 0 bases, leaving 13 bases between the germline ends. This CDR3 has 16 amino acids. Germline CDR1 reads LNHDA; CDR2 reads SQIVND (reference sequence). CDR3 coding DNA: TGTGCCAGTAGTACCAGGACGGGTATTAGCAATCAGCCCCAGCATTTT. It specifies CASSTRTGISNQPQHF.

The chain combines TRBV28 with TRBJ2-7, with D possibly matching TRBD2 (5 bases). CDR1 and CDR2 (germline): MDHEN, SYDVKM. The V end was cut by 5 bases, the J end by 4 bases, with 12 bases between. There are 13 residues in the CDR3. In DNA, the CDR3 is TGTGCCAGCAGTGGACTTGGGAGATACGAGCAGTACTTC. It yields the protein CASSGLGRYEQYF.

In nucleotides, the CDR3 is TGTGCCAGCAGTAAAGGCAGGGGGTCCTACAATGAGCAGTTCTTC. Its protein is CASSKGRGSYNEQFF. The rearrangement uses TRBV7-7 and TRBJ2-1; 7 bases line up with TRBD1. CDR3 length: 15 residues. Losses at the gene ends were 6 bases for V and 1 base for J; bases not matched to a gene: 6. Germline V gives CDR1 SSHAT, CDR2 FNYEAQ (reference sequence).